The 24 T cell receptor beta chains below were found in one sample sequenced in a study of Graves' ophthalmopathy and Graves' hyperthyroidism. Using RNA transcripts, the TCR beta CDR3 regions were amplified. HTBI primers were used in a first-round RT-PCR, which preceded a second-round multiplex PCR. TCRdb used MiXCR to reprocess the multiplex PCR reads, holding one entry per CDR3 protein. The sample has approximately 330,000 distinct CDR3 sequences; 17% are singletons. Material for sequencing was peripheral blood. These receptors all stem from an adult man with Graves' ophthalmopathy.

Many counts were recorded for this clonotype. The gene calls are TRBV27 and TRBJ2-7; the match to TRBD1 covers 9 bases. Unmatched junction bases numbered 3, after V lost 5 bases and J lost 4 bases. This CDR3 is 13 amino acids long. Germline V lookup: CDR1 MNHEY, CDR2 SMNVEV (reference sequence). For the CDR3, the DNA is TGTGCCAGCAGTCACGGGACAGGGTACGAGCAGTACTTC. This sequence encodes CASSHGTGYEQYF.

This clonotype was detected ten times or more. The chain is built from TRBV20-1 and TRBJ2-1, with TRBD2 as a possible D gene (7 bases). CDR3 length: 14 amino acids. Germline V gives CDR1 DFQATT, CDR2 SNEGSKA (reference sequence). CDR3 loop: CGLWGGAKPGEQFF. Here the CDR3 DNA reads TGCGGACTGTGGGGGGGCGCAAAGCCGGGTGAGCAGTTCTTC.

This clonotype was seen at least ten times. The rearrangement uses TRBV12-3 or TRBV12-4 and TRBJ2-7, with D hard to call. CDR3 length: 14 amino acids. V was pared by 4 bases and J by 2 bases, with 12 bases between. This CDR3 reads CASSSRATPYEQYF. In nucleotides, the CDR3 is TGTGCCAGCAGTTCTCGAGCCACTCCCTACGAGCAGTACTTC.

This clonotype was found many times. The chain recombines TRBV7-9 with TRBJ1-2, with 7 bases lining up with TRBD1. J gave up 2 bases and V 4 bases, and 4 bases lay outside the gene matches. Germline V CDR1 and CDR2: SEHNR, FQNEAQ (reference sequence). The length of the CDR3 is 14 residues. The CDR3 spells CASSSGTDNYGYTF. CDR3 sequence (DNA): TGTGCCAGCAGCTCAGGGACAGACAACTATGGCTACACCTTC.

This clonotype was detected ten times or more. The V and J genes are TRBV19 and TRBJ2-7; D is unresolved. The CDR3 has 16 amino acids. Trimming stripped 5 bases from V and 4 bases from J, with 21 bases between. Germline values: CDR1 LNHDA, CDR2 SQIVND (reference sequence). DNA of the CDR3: TGTGCCAGTAGTCCTACGACATATGTGAAATTTTACGAGCAGTACTTC. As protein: CASSPTTYVKFYEQYF.

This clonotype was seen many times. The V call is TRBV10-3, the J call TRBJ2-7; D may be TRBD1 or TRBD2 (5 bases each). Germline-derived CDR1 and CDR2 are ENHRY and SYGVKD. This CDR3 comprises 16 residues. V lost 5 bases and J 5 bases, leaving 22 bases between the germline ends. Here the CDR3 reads CAISNPGTEGTNEQYF. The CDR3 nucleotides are TGTGCCATCAGTAATCCAGGGACCGAGGGAACTAACGAGCAGTACTTC.

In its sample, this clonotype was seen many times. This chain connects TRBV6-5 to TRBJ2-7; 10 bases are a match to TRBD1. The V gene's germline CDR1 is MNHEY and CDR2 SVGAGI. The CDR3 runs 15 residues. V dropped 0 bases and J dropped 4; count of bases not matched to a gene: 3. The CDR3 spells CASSYSGTGVYEQYF. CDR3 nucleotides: TGTGCCAGCAGTTACTCCGGGACAGGGGTTTACGAGCAGTACTTC.

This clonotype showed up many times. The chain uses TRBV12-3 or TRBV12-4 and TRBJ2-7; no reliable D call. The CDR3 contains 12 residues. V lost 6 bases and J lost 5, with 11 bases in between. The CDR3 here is CASSQVWNEQYF. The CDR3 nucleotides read TGTGCCAGCAGCCAAGTGTGGAACGAGCAGTACTTC.

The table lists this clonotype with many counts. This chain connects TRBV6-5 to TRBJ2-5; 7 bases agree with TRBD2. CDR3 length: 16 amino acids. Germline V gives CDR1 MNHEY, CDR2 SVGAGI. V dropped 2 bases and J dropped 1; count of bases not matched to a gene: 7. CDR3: CASSYAAGYTQETQYF. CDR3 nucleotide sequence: TGTGCCAGCAGTTACGCAGCGGGGTACACCCAAGAGACCCAGTACTTC.

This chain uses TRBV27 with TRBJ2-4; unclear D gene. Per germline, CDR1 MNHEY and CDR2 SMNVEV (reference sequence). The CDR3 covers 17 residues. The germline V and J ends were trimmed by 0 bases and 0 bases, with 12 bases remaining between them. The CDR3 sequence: CASSLSVTPVAKNIQYF. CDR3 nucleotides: TGTGCCAGCAGTTTATCGGTCACCCCCGTAGCCAAAAACATTCAGTACTTC.

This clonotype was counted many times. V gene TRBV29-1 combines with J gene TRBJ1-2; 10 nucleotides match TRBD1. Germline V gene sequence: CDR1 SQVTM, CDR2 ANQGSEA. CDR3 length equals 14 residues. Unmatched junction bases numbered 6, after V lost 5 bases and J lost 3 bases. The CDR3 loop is CSVSRDRGYYGYTF. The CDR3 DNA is TGCAGCGTTAGCCGGGACAGGGGTTACTATGGCTACACCTTC.

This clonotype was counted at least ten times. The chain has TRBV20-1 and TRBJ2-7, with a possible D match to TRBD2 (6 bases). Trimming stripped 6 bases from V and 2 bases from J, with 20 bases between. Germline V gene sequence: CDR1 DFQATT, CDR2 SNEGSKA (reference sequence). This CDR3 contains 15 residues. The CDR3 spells CSALPERVEAYEQYF. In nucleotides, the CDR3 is TGCAGTGCCTTACCAGAGCGGGTGGAAGCCTACGAGCAGTACTTC.

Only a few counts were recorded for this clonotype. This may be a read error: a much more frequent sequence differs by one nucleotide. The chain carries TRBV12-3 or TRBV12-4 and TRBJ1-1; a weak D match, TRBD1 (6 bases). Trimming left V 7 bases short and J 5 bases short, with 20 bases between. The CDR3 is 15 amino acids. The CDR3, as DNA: TGTGCCAGCACCTGGGGGGCCACGGGGAAAACTGAAGCTTTCTTT. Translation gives CASTWGATGKTEAFF.

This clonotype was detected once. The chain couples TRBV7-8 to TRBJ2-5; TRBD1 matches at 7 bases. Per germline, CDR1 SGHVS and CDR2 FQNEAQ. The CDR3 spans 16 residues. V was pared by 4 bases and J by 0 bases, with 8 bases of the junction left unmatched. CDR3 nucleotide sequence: TGTGCCAGCAGCTCGAGCGCGGACAGGTACCAAGAGACCCAGTACTTC. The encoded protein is CASSSSADRYQETQYF.

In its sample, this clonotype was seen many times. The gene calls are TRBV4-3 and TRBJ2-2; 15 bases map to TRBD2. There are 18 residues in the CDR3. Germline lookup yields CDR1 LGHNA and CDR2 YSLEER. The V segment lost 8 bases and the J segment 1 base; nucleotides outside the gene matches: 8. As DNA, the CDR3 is TGCGCCAGCGGACGGACTAGCGGGGGGGTGATGAACACCGGGGAGCTGTTTTTT. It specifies CASGRTSGGVMNTGELFF.

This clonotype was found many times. The CDR3 spells CASSLGGREEDEAFF. The DNA for the CDR3 is TGTGCCAGCAGCTTAGGTGGCAGGGAGGAGGATGAAGCTTTCTTT. The chain links TRBV11-2 to TRBJ1-1; possibly TRBD1 for D (5 bases). This CDR3 has 15 residues. The germline gives CDR1 SGHAT, CDR2 FQNNGV. Between the trimmed V and J ends, which lost 1 base and 7 bases, there was a span of 16 bases.

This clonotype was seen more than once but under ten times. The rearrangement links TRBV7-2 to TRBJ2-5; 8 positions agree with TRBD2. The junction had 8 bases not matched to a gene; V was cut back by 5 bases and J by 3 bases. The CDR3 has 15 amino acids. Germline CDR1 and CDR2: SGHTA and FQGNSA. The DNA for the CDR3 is TGTGCCAGCAGCATCGTCGGGGGGGTAAAAGAGACCCAGTACTTC. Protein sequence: CASSIVGGVKETQYF.

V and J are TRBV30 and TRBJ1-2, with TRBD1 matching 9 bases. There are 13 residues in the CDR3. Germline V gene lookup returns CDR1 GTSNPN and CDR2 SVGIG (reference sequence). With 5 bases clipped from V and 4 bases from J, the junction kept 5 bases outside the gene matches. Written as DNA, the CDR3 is TGTGCCTGGGGGACAGGGATCGGCTATGGCTACACCTTC. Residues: CAWGTGIGYGYTF.

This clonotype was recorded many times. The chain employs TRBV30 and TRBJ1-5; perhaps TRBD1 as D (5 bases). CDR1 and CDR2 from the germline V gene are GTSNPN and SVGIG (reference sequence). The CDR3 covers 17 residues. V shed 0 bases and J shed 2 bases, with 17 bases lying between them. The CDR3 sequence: CAWSVMIGGVGNQPQHF. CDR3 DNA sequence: TGTGCCTGGAGTGTAATGATTGGAGGGGTGGGCAATCAGCCCCAGCATTTT.

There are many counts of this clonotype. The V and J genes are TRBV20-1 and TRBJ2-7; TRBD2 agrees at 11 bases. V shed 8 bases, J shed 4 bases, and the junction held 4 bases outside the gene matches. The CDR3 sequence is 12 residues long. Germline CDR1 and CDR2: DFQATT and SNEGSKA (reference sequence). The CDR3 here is CSPLAGGYEQYF. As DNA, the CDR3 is TGCAGTCCATTAGCGGGAGGGTACGAGCAGTACTTC.

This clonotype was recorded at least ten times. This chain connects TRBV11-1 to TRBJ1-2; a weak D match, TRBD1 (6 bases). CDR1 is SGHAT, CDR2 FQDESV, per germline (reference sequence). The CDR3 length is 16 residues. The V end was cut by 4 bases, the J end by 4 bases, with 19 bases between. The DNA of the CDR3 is TGTGCCAGCAGCTCTTACTCCGGGACAAATATCTATGGCTACACCTTC. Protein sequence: CASSSYSGTNIYGYTF.

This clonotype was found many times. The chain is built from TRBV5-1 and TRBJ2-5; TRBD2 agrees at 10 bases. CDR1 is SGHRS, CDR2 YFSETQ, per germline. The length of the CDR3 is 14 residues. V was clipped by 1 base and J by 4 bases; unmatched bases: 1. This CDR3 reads CASSLSGRGETQYF. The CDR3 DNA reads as TGCGCCAGCAGCTTGAGCGGGAGGGGAGAGACCCAGTACTTC.

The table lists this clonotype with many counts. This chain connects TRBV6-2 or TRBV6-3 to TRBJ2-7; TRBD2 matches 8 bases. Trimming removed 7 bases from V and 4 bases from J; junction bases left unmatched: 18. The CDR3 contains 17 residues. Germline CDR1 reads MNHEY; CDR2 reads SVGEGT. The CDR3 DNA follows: TGTGCCAGCAATTGGGAGTCTACCGGGACTAGGGGGTACGAGCAGTACTTC. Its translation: CASNWESTGTRGYEQYF.

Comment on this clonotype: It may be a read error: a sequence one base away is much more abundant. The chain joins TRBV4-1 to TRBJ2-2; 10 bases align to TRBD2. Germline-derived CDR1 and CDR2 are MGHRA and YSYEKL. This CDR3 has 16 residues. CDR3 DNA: TGCGCCATCAGCCAGGTAGCGGGGGGCTACACCGGGGAGCTGTTTTTT. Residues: CAISQVAGGYTGELFF.